The rows below give T cell receptor beta chains drawn from one sample of a study of Ad26.COV2.S vaccination and SARS-CoV-2 variants. Sequenced by immunoSEQ multiplex PCR; TCRdb stores in-frame clones only, minus some. The sample holds some 500,000 clones, roughly 89% seen once. The specimen comprised peripheral blood, sampled in a trial of Ad26.COV2.S vaccine versus placebo. These receptors came from a person aged 18 to 59 who received the Ad26.COV2.S COVID-19 vaccine or a placebo. Both conserved end residues are part of each CDR3. The order of the fields is D gene, V gene, clone size, J gene, CDR3 protein, CDR3 DNA. A D gene is named only where the DNA matches it firmly. Size is omitted from some rows. Given values are once, few, many or a class for expanded clones.

TRBD2	TRBV10-3	-	TRBJ2-4	CAISESVTSGIPPEYF	TGTGCCATCAGTGAGTCGGTGACTAGCGGGATCCCCCCGGAGTACTTC
-	TRBV19	-	TRBJ2-1	CASSRTLYNEQFF	TGTGCCAGTAGTAGGACTCTTTACAATGAGCAGTTCTTC
TRBD2	TRBV7-3	-	TRBJ2-3	CASSLTGTSRTDTQYF	TGTGCCAGCAGCTTAACCGGGACTAGTAGGACAGATACGCAGTATTTT
-	TRBV27	-	TRBJ2-5	CASNHCPGLTRYF	TGTGCCAGCAACCATTGTCCGGGACTCACCAGGTACTTC
-	TRBV4-2	once	TRBJ1-3	CASSQDWTDGNTIYF	TGTGCCAGCAGCCAAGATTGGACGGACGGTAACACCATATATTTT
-	TRBV7-9	-	TRBJ2-2	CASSLQEEYTGELFF	TGTGCCAGCAGCTTACAGGAGGAGTACACCGGGGAGCTGTTTTTT
TRBD1	TRBV5-4	-	TRBJ1-4	CASSSGGDGFNEKLFF	TGTGCCAGCAGCTCAGGGGGCGACGGATTTAATGAAAAACTGTTTTTT
-	TRBV4-1	-	TRBJ1-2	CASSRQETVNYGYTF	TGCGCCAGCAGCCGCCAAGAGACTGTGAACTATGGCTACACCTTC
-	TRBV18	-	TRBJ2-7	CASSPRAGYFGEQYF	TGTGCCAGCTCACCGAGGGCAGGGTATTTTGGGGAGCAGTACTTC
-	TRBV6-2/TRBV6-3	-	TRBJ2-2	CASSYARTLGTGELFF	TGTGCCAGCAGCTATGCCCGGACGCTGGGGACCGGGGAGCTGTTTTTT
-	TRBV28	once	TRBJ2-1	CASSFQGWNEQFF	TGTGCCAGCAGTTTTCAGGGATGGAATGAGCAGTTCTTC
-	TRBV6-1	-	TRBJ1-2	CASSEVGGWYGYTF	TGTGCCAGCAGTGAAGTGGGGGGGTGGTATGGCTACACCTTC
-	TRBV5-6	-	TRBJ1-2	CASSIAQGLNYGYTF	TGTGCCAGCAGCATCGCTCAGGGTCTGAACTATGGCTACACCTTC
-	TRBV19	-	TRBJ2-5	CASSRTNVQETQYF	TGTGCCAGTAGCCGCACTAACGTCCAAGAGACCCAGTACTTC
-	TRBV20-1	-	TRBJ2-5	CSARVGETQYF	TGCAGTGCCAGGGTGGGGGAGACCCAGTACTTC
-	TRBV4-2	once	TRBJ1-3	CASSQESWDGNTIYF	TGTGCCAGCAGCCAAGAGAGTTGGGATGGAAACACCATATATTTT
-	TRBV5-1	-	TRBJ2-1	CASRMAGRNNEQFF	TGCGCCAGCAGGATGGCGGGAAGGAACAATGAGCAGTTCTTC
TRBD1	TRBV7-2	-	TRBJ1-2	CASSSGQGYGYTF	TGTGCCAGCAGTTCCGGACAGGGCTATGGCTACACCTTC
-	TRBV9	-	TRBJ2-1	CASSVEQKLNEQFF	TGTGCCAGCAGCGTAGAACAGAAACTCAATGAGCAGTTCTTC
-	TRBV30	-	TRBJ1-2	CAWSGTNPWGYTF	TGTGCCTGGAGCGGGACAAACCCATGGGGCTACACCTTC
TRBD2	TRBV7-6	-	TRBJ2-5	CASSLAGGGYQETQYF	TGTGCCAGCAGCTTAGCTGGCGGGGGATATCAAGAGACCCAGTACTTC
-	TRBV10-1	-	TRBJ2-5	CASIHGLHHPETQYF	TGCGCCAGCATCCACGGGCTCCATCACCCGGAGACCCAGTACTTC
-	TRBV30	-	TRBJ2-2	CAWSFGDGELFF	TGTGCCTGGAGTTTTGGGGACGGGGAGCTGTTTTTT
-	TRBV7-2	-	TRBJ1-2	CASSLRLSGGYTF	TGTGCCAGCAGCTTACGTCTCTCGGGGGGCTACACCTTC
TRBD2	TRBV11-2	-	TRBJ2-5	CASSLGLAEETQYF	TGTGCCAGCAGCCTGGGTCTAGCGGAAGAGACCCAGTACTTC
-	TRBV19	-	TRBJ2-1	CASSIDGRVWNEQFF	TGTGCCAGTAGTATCGACGGCCGAGTGTGGAATGAGCAGTTCTTC
-	TRBV4-1	-	TRBJ1-2	CASSQRQVANYGYTF	TGCGCCAGCAGCCAGAGACAGGTAGCTAACTATGGCTACACCTTC
TRBD1	TRBV19	-	TRBJ1-5	CASSGQGGIQPQHF	TGTGCCAGTAGTGGACAGGGCGGGATTCAGCCCCAGCATTTT
-	TRBV4-1	-	TRBJ2-7	CASSQSGAPSYEQYF	TGCGCCAGCAGCCAATCGGGGGCACCCTCCTACGAGCAGTACTTC
-	TRBV7-2	once	TRBJ1-2	CASSMSGLAPYGYTF	TGTGCCAGCAGCATGAGTGGCCTGGCCCCCTATGGCTACACCTTC
-	TRBV7-9	-	TRBJ2-7	CASTGGQTYEQYF	TGTGCCAGCACCGGGGGACAGACCTACGAGCAGTACTTC
TRBD1	TRBV7-9	-	TRBJ1-2	CASSPHRGRLSGYTF	TGTGCCAGCAGCCCACACAGGGGGCGCCTGAGCGGCTACACCTTC
TRBD2	TRBV10-3	-	TRBJ2-1	CAISAGLAGGKNEQFF	TGTGCCATCAGCGCTGGACTAGCGGGAGGGAAGAATGAGCAGTTCTTC